Each of the 29 T cell receptor beta chains below was sequenced from the same sample in a study of vaccination and CD4 T cells after COVID-19. No antigen has been identified for these receptors. The treatment: approximately 10-day PBMC culture with coronavirus spike peptide pools or control peptides (ViraFEST assay). Cultured CD4+ T-cell DNA underwent Oncomine TCR Beta short-read sequencing. MiXCR, applied by TCRdb to the PCR reads, yields one record per CDR3 protein. Altogether approximately 9,600 distinct CDR3 sequences are present, around 30% being singletons, with the ten largest covering around 9.6%. Material: CD4+ T cells from blood, cultured in vitro, obtained after SARS-CoV-2 vaccination. The receptors shown here come from a human donor who had recovered from COVID-19.

This clonotype showed up just a few times. This chain links TRBV6-5 with TRBJ2-1; maybe TRBD2 (5 bases). The germline gives CDR1 MNHEY, CDR2 SVGAGI. CDR3 length: 16 amino acids. V lost 1 base to trimming and J lost 7 bases, with 17 bases between them. The DNA for the CDR3 is TGTGCCAGCAGTTACTTCGGACGGGGAGCTGGGAATGAGCAGTTCTTC. The encoded protein is CASSYFGRGAGNEQFF.

The chain joins TRBV19 to TRBJ2-7, with D perhaps matching TRBD1 (7 bases). This CDR3 has 17 amino acids. Germline-derived CDR1 and CDR2 are LNHDA and SQIVND (reference sequence). Trimming took off 3 bases at V and 2 bases at J, with 20 bases between the two ends. As DNA, the CDR3 is TGTGCCAGTAGTATCGGGGGTACCGGGACAGCCACCTACGAGCAGTACTTC. This encodes CASSIGGTGTATYEQYF.

The V gene is TRBV6-1, the J gene TRBJ2-1; 7 bases agree with TRBD2. This CDR3 spans 13 amino acids. V gave up 6 bases and J gave up 4 bases; unmatched junction bases: 3. Per the germline V gene, CDR1 is MNHNS and CDR2 is SASEGT. This CDR3 is CASRRERYNEQFF. The CDR3 coding sequence is TGTGCCAGCAGGCGGGAGCGGTACAATGAGCAGTTCTTC.

This clonotype was counted only a few times. This chain uses TRBV12-3 or TRBV12-4 with TRBJ2-3; tentative D call: TRBD2 (6 bases). The CDR3 sequence is 16 residues long. V gave up 2 bases and J gave up 4 bases, with 16 bases separating them. The CDR3 DNA is TGTGCCAGCAGTTTAATAGTGGGAGGAGGGCCAGATACGCAGTATTTT. Its protein product is CASSLIVGGGPDTQYF.

This clonotype occurred once. The chain combines TRBV28 with TRBJ1-4, with D hard to call. CDR3 length: 13 amino acids. Trimming left V 8 bases short and J 8 bases short, with 15 bases between. Germline values: CDR1 MDHEN, CDR2 SYDVKM. The CDR3 protein is CASPAGSAEKLFF. CDR3 in DNA: TGTGCCAGCCCGGCAGGATCGGCCGAAAAACTGTTTTTT.

This clonotype showed up just a few times. This sequence joins TRBV11-3 and TRBJ2-7; 7 nucleotides align to TRBD1. With V trimmed by 5 bases and J by 2 bases, 9 bases remained unmatched. This CDR3 contains 15 residues. Germline CDR1 reads SGHNT; CDR2 reads YENEEA. The CDR3 reads CASSPDGQETYEQYF. The DNA for the CDR3 is TGTGCCAGCAGCCCAGACGGACAGGAGACCTACGAGCAGTACTTC.

The V and J genes are TRBV28 and TRBJ2-1; D ambiguous. Germline lookup yields CDR1 MDHEN and CDR2 SYDVKM. V was trimmed by 3 bases and J by 3 bases, leaving 3 bases between them. This CDR3 is 12 amino acids long. In nucleotides, the CDR3 is TGTGCCAGCAGTTTTCTCTACAATGAGCAGTTCTTC. Its translation is CASSFLYNEQFF.

This clonotype was picked up a small number of times. The chain has TRBV20-1 and TRBJ1-5, with D uncertain. Germline V gene lookup returns CDR1 DFQATT and CDR2 SNEGSKA (reference sequence). The V and J ends lost 4 bases and 11 bases respectively, with 33 bases between them. The CDR3 spans 18 residues. CDR3 nucleotide sequence: TGCAGTGCTACCGAAAGGCCCGCGGAAGCTCGGGTAGGGCGGGCCCAGCATTTT. Translated: CSATERPAEARVGRAQHF.

The chain links TRBV5-5 to TRBJ2-5, with TRBD2 matching over 7 bases. The CDR3 covers 13 residues. Germline-derived CDR1 and CDR2 are SGHKS and YYEKEE (reference sequence). Trimming cost V 3 bases and J 3 bases; bases outside gene matches: 2. DNA of the CDR3: TGTGCCAGCAGCTCCCGGGGGGAAGAGACCCAGTACTTC. Translating gives CASSSRGEETQYF.

J is TRBJ2-1 and V is TRBV7-3; D is uncertain. From germline, CDR1 is SGHTA and CDR2 FQGTGA. V was pared by 3 bases and J by 9 bases, with 9 bases between. CDR3 size: 12 residues. CDR3 residues: CASSLTGSEQFF. CDR3 nucleotide sequence: TGTGCCAGCAGCTTGACGGGCAGTGAGCAGTTCTTC. The entire variable domain, with the rest obtained from reference TRBV7-3 and TRBJ2-1, is as follows: GAGVSQTPSNKVTEKGKYVELRCDPISGHTALYWYRQSLGQGPEFLIYFQGTGAADDSGLPNDRFFAVRPEGSVSTLKIQRTERGDSAVYLCASSLTGSEQFFGPGTRLTVL.

This sequence joins TRBV28 and TRBJ2-5, with TRBD1 matching 9 bases. J was trimmed by 5 bases and V by 3 bases; bases with no gene match: 13. The CDR3 totals 17 residues. Germline CDR1 and CDR2: MDHEN and SYDVKM. CDR3 nucleotide sequence: TGTGCCAGCAGTTTCGGCATAGACAGGGGGGCGCGGGAGACCCAGTACTTC. The encoded protein is CASSFGIDRGARETQYF.

The gene calls are TRBV20-1 and TRBJ2-3, with D possibly matching TRBD1 (5 bases). The length of the CDR3 is 16 residues. V was shortened by 6 bases and J by 4 bases, with 23 bases between the two germline ends. Per the germline V gene, CDR1 is DFQATT and CDR2 is SNEGSKA (reference sequence). The chain's CDR3 is CSAQAVGKGAADTQYF. CDR3 in DNA: TGCAGTGCCCAGGCGGTGGGGAAAGGGGCCGCAGATACGCAGTATTTT.

The table lists this clonotype with a few counts. The genes are TRBV27 and TRBJ2-7; 10 bases fit TRBD2. Trimming took 5 bases from V and 7 from J; bases not matched to a gene: 11. The CDR3 sequence is 15 residues long. Germline values: CDR1 MNHEY, CDR2 SMNVEV (reference sequence). The CDR3 spells CASSPTGTSDGEQYF. The CDR3 nucleotides read TGTGCCAGCAGTCCAACCGGGACTAGCGATGGAGAGCAGTACTTC.

The gene calls are TRBV20-1 and TRBJ2-7; tentative D call: TRBD1 (6 bases). This CDR3 region has 12 residues. V lost 3 bases, J lost 0 bases, and 6 bases lay in between. Germline loops: CDR1 DFQATT, CDR2 SNEGSKA (reference sequence). CDR3 nucleotide sequence: TGCAGTGCTAGGGACAGCTCCTACGAGCAGTACTTC. This sequence encodes CSARDSSYEQYF.

This clonotype was observed a handful of times. This chain connects TRBV10-3 to TRBJ1-2; a weak D match, TRBD1 (6 bases). CDR1 is ENHRY, CDR2 SYGVKD, per germline. This CDR3 contains 13 residues. The ends were cut back, 3 bases at V and 5 bases at J, with 10 bases in the middle. The CDR3 DNA sequence: TGTGCCATCAGTGAAGACAGGAAATATGGCTACACCTTC. Its protein is CAISEDRKYGYTF.

The rearrangement joins TRBV11-2 to TRBJ2-1; D gene ambiguous. V lost 0 bases and J lost 7, with 4 bases in between. Germline V gene data show CDR1 as SGHAT and CDR2 as FQNNGV. The CDR3 is made up of 12 amino acids. The CDR3 DNA reads as TGTGCCAGCAGCTTAGATCGTAATGAGCAGTTCTTC. Protein sequence: CASSLDRNEQFF.

The genes are TRBV30 and TRBJ1-2, with 7 bases lining up with TRBD1. With V trimmed by 1 base and J by 4 bases, 9 bases remained unmatched. The CDR3 is made up of 15 amino acids. The germline CDR1 and CDR2 sequences are GTSNPN and SVGIG (reference sequence). Written as DNA, the CDR3 is TGTGCCTGGAGTGGACAGGGTAGGGGCCCCTATGGCTACACCTTC. Translating gives CAWSGQGRGPYGYTF.

This chain connects TRBV7-2 to TRBJ1-5; the match to TRBD1 covers 7 bases. Germline CDR1 is SGHTA and CDR2 is FQGNSA. This CDR3 region has 16 residues. The junction had 8 bases not matched to a gene; V was cut back by 5 bases and J by 1 base. The CDR3 sequence is CASSEQTGLSNQPQHF. The CDR3, as DNA: TGTGCCAGCAGCGAACAGACAGGGCTAAGCAATCAGCCCCAGCATTTT.

This clonotype was picked up a small number of times. The V and J genes are TRBV4-3 and TRBJ2-5, with 16 bases matching TRBD2. This CDR3 contains 21 residues. With 4 bases clipped from V and 5 bases from J, the junction kept 19 bases outside the gene matches. Germline V lookup: CDR1 LGHNA, CDR2 YSLEER. CDR3 loop: CASSLGPGKGLAGGQVETQYF. The CDR3 nucleotides read TGCGCCAGCAGCCTCGGACCCGGGAAGGGACTAGCGGGAGGGCAGGTTGAGACCCAGTACTTC.

This clonotype appeared a few times. J is TRBJ2-3 and V is TRBV19; 8 nucleotides agree with TRBD1. This CDR3 is 17 amino acids long. Germline V gene data show CDR1 as LNHDA and CDR2 as SQIVND (reference sequence). The ends lost 4 bases at V and 1 base at J; junction bases unmatched: 10. The CDR3 here is CASSTTLGQGGTDTQYF. As DNA, the CDR3 is TGTGCCAGTAGTACAACCCTCGGACAGGGCGGCACAGATACGCAGTATTTT.

Only a few counts were recorded for this clonotype. As DNA, the CDR3 is TGTGCCATCAGTAAACGGACACTTGAGGGCTACACCTTC. Translating it yields CAISKRTLEGYTF. The V and J genes are TRBV10-3 and TRBJ1-2; TRBD1 is a possible D gene (5 bases). This CDR3 has 13 residues. Between the trimmed V and J ends, which lost 5 bases and 8 bases, there was a span of 15 bases. CDR1 is ENHRY and CDR2 is SYGVKD in the germline V gene.

There are a few counts of this clonotype. The chain employs TRBV27 and TRBJ2-1; the D gene is possibly TRBD2 (5 bases). The V and J ends lost 4 bases and 6 bases respectively, with 19 bases between them. The CDR3 loop spans 16 amino acids. Germline V gives CDR1 MNHEY, CDR2 SMNVEV (reference sequence). The CDR3 sequence: CASSSPGLAPLNEQFF. CDR3 coding DNA: TGTGCCAGCAGTTCACCCGGATTAGCGCCCCTCAATGAGCAGTTCTTC.

The CDR3 DNA sequence: TGTGCCAGCAGCCCCCGGACTAGCGGGATACTAGCCAAAAACATTCAGTACTTC. It encodes CASSPRTSGILAKNIQYF. The V gene is TRBV4-2, the J gene TRBJ2-4; 12 nucleotides agree with TRBD2. The CDR3 spans 18 residues. Germline values: CDR1 LGHNA, CDR2 YNFKEQ. J lost 0 bases, V lost 4 bases, and 7 bases had no gene match.

This clonotype has more than one count but fewer than ten. Here the CDR3 DNA reads TGTGCCAGTTGCGGTGATCCCTCCTACGAGCAGTACTTC. Its protein is CASCGDPSYEQYF. The chain uses TRBV28 and TRBJ2-7; D is undetermined. The CDR3 is 13 residues long. V lost 9 bases to trimming and J lost 0 bases, with 12 bases between them. Germline V gives CDR1 MDHEN, CDR2 SYDVKM.

This sequence joins TRBV28 and TRBJ2-7; D is unresolved. This CDR3 is built from 14 residues. Germline V gene lookup returns CDR1 MDHEN and CDR2 SYDVKM. V dropped 6 bases and J dropped 1 base, with 13 bases sitting between them. The CDR3 is CASSGDILSYEQYF. The CDR3 nucleotides are TGTGCCAGCAGCGGAGACATTCTATCCTACGAGCAGTACTTC.

This clonotype was detected only a few times. The chain joins TRBV20-1 to TRBJ2-7; tentatively, D is TRBD1 (6 bases). Trimming shortened V by 6 bases and J by 2 bases, and 14 bases separated the two germline ends. The CDR3 is 13 residues long. Per germline, CDR1 DFQATT and CDR2 SNEGSKA (reference sequence). The DNA for the CDR3 is TGCAGTGCCTGCAGGGGAAAGGCCTACGAGCAGTACTTC. This translates into CSACRGKAYEQYF.

This clonotype is labeled medium-sized. This chain connects TRBV7-2 to TRBJ1-2, with D maybe TRBD1 (5 bases). CDR3 length: 12 residues. Germline V lookup: CDR1 SGHTA, CDR2 FQGNSA. V gave up 5 bases and J gave up 7 bases, with 11 bases separating them. The CDR3 DNA sequence: TGTGCCAGCAGCGCCTTGGGGGTTGGCTACACCTTC. This sequence encodes CASSALGVGYTF.

The rearrangement joins TRBV20-1 to TRBJ2-5; D gene unclear. Trimming cost V 2 bases and J 1 base, with 20 bases left between them. In germline, CDR1 is DFQATT, CDR2 SNEGSKA (reference sequence). CDR3 size: 17 residues. CDR3 DNA: TGCAGTGCTAGACCTAGACGGCAGACCGCCCGCCAAGAGACCCAGTACTTC. Amino acids: CSARPRRQTARQETQYF.

A few counts support this clonotype. This chain connects TRBV6-1 to TRBJ2-7; possible D gene TRBD1, 6 bases. V dropped 6 bases and J dropped 1 base, with 10 bases sitting between them. The CDR3 spans 13 residues. Germline V CDR1 and CDR2: MNHNS, SASEGT. The CDR3 loop is CASRGGPSYEQYF. The DNA for the CDR3 is TGTGCCAGCAGAGGGGGACCGTCCTACGAGCAGTACTTC.